The sequence of this T cell receptor (beta chain) was determined in a study of human T cells and chemical hapten exposure. Study overall: After 6 days, upper back 0.01% DPC patch tests were scored.

Sample time point: patch test 1, 2 weeks after DPC sensitization. Treatment denoted: therapeutic diphenylcyclopropenone sensitization with weekly scalp DPC. A single record per CDR3 protein comes from TCRdb applying MiXCR to the RACE reads. The table has some 170,000 distinct CDR3 sequences, around 22% seen once. Germline values: CDR1 SGHRS, CDR2 YFSETQ. This CDR3 has 15 residues. V dropped 4 bases and J dropped 5; count of bases not matched to a gene: 10. This clonotype was counted between two and nine times. This sample comprised whole blood, obtained in connection with sensitization to the hapten diphenylcyclopropenone (DPC). The TCR was taken from a woman in her forties or fifties with alopecia areata. Some clones in this sample may be carry-over from other donors' samples. The chain is built from TRBV5-1 and TRBJ2-5; 8 bases map to TRBD1. DNA for the CDR3: TGCGCCAGCAGCGGAATCAGGGGGCGGGGTGAGACCCAGTACTTC. This gives the protein CASSGIRGRGETQYF.